The text below deals with one T cell receptor beta chain. CDR1 is DFQATT and CDR2 is SNEGSKA in the germline V gene (reference sequence). The CDR3 consists of 13 residues. Trimming took off 0 bases at V and 5 bases at J, with 10 bases between the two ends. This sample is part of a study of blood T cells in healthy people across ages. The donors, healthy Caucasians from Russia, were aged 6 to 90. Every donor gave approximately 10 milliliters of peripheral blood. A second PCR, run for about 7 to 11 cycles, used a sample-barcoded 5' primer plus a J-beta primer mix. TCRdb itself ran the 5' RACE reads through MiXCR, one entry per CDR3 protein. The sample holds about 1.7 million distinct CDR3 sequences, about 30% seen once.

The J gene is TRBJ1-1, the V gene TRBV20-1; D is unresolved. This sequence originates from a woman in her twenties or thirties in good health. Material for sequencing was blood. The CDR3 nucleotides read TGCAGTGCTAGAGATCAGGTTGGGACTGAAGCTTTCTTT. Amino acids: CSARDQVGTEAFF.